This T cell receptor beta chain was identified in a study of blood T cell repertoires in COVID-19. Study-wide background: The United States, Italy and Spain supplied acute and convalescent COVID-19 samples. PBMCs, B-cell-depleted T cells, or T cells provided the cDNA or gDNA that made up the material.

Germline CDR1 is SNHLY and CDR2 is FYNNEI. V was shortened by 8 bases and J by 8 bases, with 15 bases between the two germline ends. The CDR3 has 12 amino acids. As processed by the authors: Quantification of nucleated cells was approximated via reference gene primer amplification. Measured with immunoSEQ multiplex PCR; TCRdb has only the in-frame clones, and not every one. The V and J calls and clone size are taken from that table; D and trimming were inferred from the DNA. The sample yields about 410,000 clones, 86% seen once. Material: peripheral blood. The sequence was obtained from a woman aged 25 to 45 with active or convalescent COVID-19. The genes are TRBV2 and TRBJ1-2; tentatively, D is TRBD1 (5 bases). The CDR3 sequence: CASREVWGGYTF. CDR3 DNA sequence: TGTGCCAGCCGGGAGGTTTGGGGCGGCTACACCTTC.